The 21 T cell receptor beta chains in this list originate from one sample, sequenced in a study of cytomegalovirus exposure and HLA in healthy donors. 13 Jbeta primers and 60 Vbeta primers were used for the PCR. TCRdb's copy holds only in-frame clones and misses some; the assay was immunoSEQ multiplex PCR. The repertoire consists of about 110,000 clones, with roughly three quarters occurring once and the leading ten covering roughly 8%. Sequencing used PBMCs. These receptors originate from a woman between 50 and 59 years old in good health and CMV-seropositive.

The chain links TRBV5-1 to TRBJ2-7, with a tentative D call TRBD2 (5 bases). The CDR3 has 14 amino acids. V lost 7 bases, J lost 1 base, and 15 bases lay in between. Germline assignment: CDR1 SGHRS and CDR2 YFSETQ. In nucleotides, the CDR3 is TGCGCCAGCGCCTCCGGCCCGGGGTCCTACGAGCAGTACTTC. Amino acids: CASASGPGSYEQYF. The full variable domain, rest sourced from reference TRBV5-1 and TRBJ2-7, is KAGVTQTPRYLIKTRGQQVTLSCSPISGHRSVSWYQQTPGQGLQFLFEYFSETQRNKGNFPGRFSGRQFSNSRSEMNVSTLELGDSALYLCASASGPGSYEQYFGPGTRLTVT.

This clone was counted a few times. V is TRBV2 and J is TRBJ1-5, with a tentative D call TRBD1 (6 bases). Trimming took 5 bases from V and 7 from J, leaving 15 bases between them. CDR1 and CDR2 from the germline V gene are SNHLY and FYNNEI. The CDR3 runs 14 residues. The CDR3 reads CASSQQGRGQPQHF. The CDR3 DNA is TGTGCCAGCAGTCAACAGGGTAGGGGACAGCCCCAGCATTTT. The full variable domain, with the rest looked up from reference TRBV2 and TRBJ1-5, is EPEVTQTPSHQVTQMGQEVILRCVPISNHLYFYWYRQILGQKVEFLVSFYNNEISEKSEIFDDQFSVERPDGSNFTLKIRSTKLEDSAMYFCASSQQGRGQPQHFGDGTRLSIL.

The chain recombines TRBV29-1 with TRBJ2-5; 9 bases are shared with TRBD1. V shed 5 bases and J 2 bases; nucleotides not matched to a gene: 3. Germline V gene sequence: CDR1 SQVTM, CDR2 ANQGSEA. The CDR3 consists of 13 residues. The CDR3 is CSVSTGGQETQYF. The CDR3 nucleotides are TGCAGCGTTTCGACAGGGGGACAAGAGACCCAGTACTTC.

This rearrangement joins TRBV5-1 to TRBJ1-1, with 7 bases lining up with TRBD1. Germline V CDR1 and CDR2: SGHRS, YFSETQ. The V gene end was trimmed by 1 base and the J gene end by 2 bases; junction bases not matched to a gene: 2. The CDR3 is 14 residues long. CDR3 protein: CASSLTGDNTEAFF. The CDR3 DNA is TGCGCCAGCAGCTTGACAGGGGATAACACTGAAGCTTTCTTT.

This chain links TRBV27 with TRBJ2-3; 7 nucleotides align to TRBD1. Germline V gene sequence: CDR1 MNHEY, CDR2 SMNVEV (reference sequence). Losses at the gene ends were 10 bases for V and 0 bases for J; bases not matched to a gene: 4. CDR3 size: 13 residues. CDR3 sequence: CATRTGSTDTQYF. Here the CDR3 DNA reads TGTGCCACCCGGACAGGCAGCACAGATACGCAGTATTTT.

This chain connects TRBV11-3 to TRBJ2-1; D is possibly TRBD2 (7 bases). V lost 5 bases and J 7 bases, leaving 15 bases between the germline ends. This CDR3 region has 14 residues. CDR1 and CDR2 from the germline V gene are SGHNT and YENEEA. The CDR3 coding sequence is TGTGCCAGCAGCCCCACGAGGGGGGGGAATGAGCAGTTCTTC. Residues: CASSPTRGGNEQFF. Variable domain in full (rest from reference TRBV11-3 and TRBJ2-1): EAGVVQSPRYKIIEKKQPVAFWCNPISGHNTLYWYLQNLGQGPELLIRYENEEAVDDSQLPKDRFSAERLKGVDSTLKIQPAELGDSAVYLCASSPTRGGNEQFFGPGTRLTVL.

The J gene is TRBJ1-4, the V gene TRBV27; 11 positions agree with TRBD1. In germline, CDR1 is MNHEY, CDR2 SMNVEV (reference sequence). The CDR3 consists of 14 residues. Trimming at V came to 5 bases and at J to 8 bases, leaving 4 bases not matched to a gene. The CDR3, as DNA: TGTGCCAGCAGTATAGGGACAGGGGGAGAAAAACTGTTTTTT. Its translation is CASSIGTGGEKLFF.

The V call is TRBV10-3, the J call TRBJ2-1, with TRBD2 matching 8 bases. The CDR3 consists of 17 residues. Germline CDR1 and CDR2: ENHRY and SYGVKD. Trimming took 8 bases from V and 4 from J; bases not matched to a gene: 16. The chain's CDR3 is CAIQGSGSGRGYNEQFF. CDR3 coding DNA: TGTGCCATCCAGGGGAGTGGGAGCGGGAGAGGGTACAATGAGCAGTTCTTC.

This chain links TRBV2 with TRBJ2-1, with TRBD2 as a possible D gene (6 bases). The CDR3 runs to 13 residues. Per the germline V gene, CDR1 is SNHLY and CDR2 is FYNNEI. The germline V and J ends were trimmed by 4 bases and 6 bases, with 10 bases remaining between them. The DNA for the CDR3 is TGTGCCAGCAGTGTATCGGGGGTCAATGAGCAGTTCTTC. It yields the protein CASSVSGVNEQFF.

V is TRBV6-5 and J is TRBJ2-7; TRBD2 matches 11 bases. The CDR3 contains 15 residues. The germline V gene has CDR1 MNHEY and CDR2 SVGAGI. After removal of 5 bases from V and 6 bases from J, the junction contained 9 bases not matched to a gene. The CDR3 spells CASSLGTSGGTEQYF. The CDR3 coding sequence is TGTGCCAGCAGTCTAGGGACTAGCGGAGGGACCGAGCAGTACTTC.

The rearrangement uses TRBV30 and TRBJ2-1; 11 positions agree with TRBD2. V shed 8 bases, J shed 5 bases, and the junction held 5 bases outside the gene matches. The length of the CDR3 is 13 residues. CDR1 and CDR2 (germline): GTSNPN, SVGIG (reference sequence). The CDR3 DNA follows: TGTGCCGCACTAGCGGGGGTAAACAATGAGCAGTTCTTC. Translation gives CAALAGVNNEQFF.

The genes are TRBV18 and TRBJ2-5; a possible D gene is TRBD2 (7 bases). The CDR3 loop spans 15 amino acids. Trimming removed 2 bases from V and 1 base from J, with 11 bases in between. Germline lookup yields CDR1 KGHSH and CDR2 LQKENI. CDR3 protein: CASSPLGGGQETQYF. In DNA, the CDR3 is TGTGCCAGCTCACCATTGGGAGGGGGCCAAGAGACCCAGTACTTC.

V gene TRBV2 combines with J gene TRBJ1-2, with 8 bases aligning to TRBD1. Germline V lookup: CDR1 SNHLY, CDR2 FYNNEI. V shed 3 bases and J 8 bases; nucleotides not matched to a gene: 5. The CDR3 has 13 residues. DNA for the CDR3: TGTGCCAGCAGTGACAGGGGGCAAGAAGGCTACACCTTC. Its translation: CASSDRGQEGYTF.

The V gene is TRBV19, the J gene TRBJ2-1; TRBD1 matches at 8 bases. The V gene end was trimmed by 3 bases and the J gene end by 6 bases; junction bases not matched to a gene: 4. Germline assignment: CDR1 LNHDA and CDR2 SQIVND (reference sequence). This CDR3 spans 14 amino acids. The CDR3 nucleotides read TGTGCCAGTAGTATGGGGACAGGTGTCAATGAGCAGTTCTTC. Its translation: CASSMGTGVNEQFF. The full variable domain, with the rest looked up from reference TRBV19 and TRBJ2-1, is DGGITQSPKYLFRKEGQNVTLSCEQNLNHDAMYWYRQDPGQGLRLIYYSQIVNDFQKGDIAEGYSVSREKKESFPLTVTSAQKNPTAFYLCASSMGTGVNEQFFGPGTRLTVL.

DNA for the CDR3: TGTGCCAGCAGCTACCCGGACAGGGCCGCCTACGAGCAGTACTTC. It yields the protein CASSYPDRAAYEQYF. The chain employs TRBV7-9 and TRBJ2-7; 8 bases line up with TRBD1. Germline CDR1 is SEHNR and CDR2 is FQNEAQ (reference sequence). The trim removed 4 bases at V and 2 bases at J, leaving 7 bases unmatched. The CDR3 spans 15 residues.

J is TRBJ1-4 and V is TRBV5-1, with D tentatively TRBD1 (5 bases). The germline V gene has CDR1 SGHRS and CDR2 YFSETQ. This CDR3 has 13 residues. With 0 bases removed from V and 8 bases from J, the gap between germline ends came to 8 bases. The CDR3 region is CASSLAPGEKLFF. CDR3 bases: TGCGCCAGCAGCTTGGCGCCAGGGGAAAAACTGTTTTTT.

The V and J genes are TRBV5-5 and TRBJ2-1; TRBD2 agrees at 16 bases. CDR1 and CDR2 from the germline V gene are SGHKS and YYEKEE (reference sequence). Trimming removed 3 bases from V and 10 bases from J; junction bases left unmatched: 4. The CDR3 sequence is 15 residues long. DNA of the CDR3: TGTGCCAGCAGCTGGGGACTAGCGGGGGGGGAAGAGCAGTTCTTC. This sequence encodes CASSWGLAGGEEQFF.

The CDR3: CSVEGLGLAGVSSYNEQFF. The CDR3 DNA is TGCAGCGTTGAAGGGCTGGGACTAGCGGGGGTAAGCTCCTACAATGAGCAGTTCTTC. The chain carries TRBV29-1 and TRBJ2-1; 14 positions agree with TRBD2. The CDR3 sequence is 19 residues long. J was trimmed by 0 bases and V by 1 base; bases with no gene match: 8. CDR1 is SQVTM and CDR2 is ANQGSEA in the germline V gene.

The chain recombines TRBV7-8 with TRBJ1-2; D is uncertain. Germline assignment: CDR1 SGHVS and CDR2 FQNEAQ. This CDR3 region has 13 residues. Trimming removed 5 bases from V and 4 bases from J, with 11 bases in between. As DNA, the CDR3 is TGTGCCAGCAGCCCGCCTGGGCGCTATGGCTACACCTTC. The encoded protein is CASSPPGRYGYTF.

The gene calls are TRBV13 and TRBJ2-3; D perhaps matches TRBD2 (6 bases). CDR1 and CDR2 from the germline V gene are PRHDT and FYEKMQ (reference sequence). Trimming took off 3 bases at V and 5 bases at J, with 18 bases between the two ends. This CDR3 spans 16 amino acids. CDR3 coding DNA: TGTGCCAGCAGCTTTGCCGGCGGGGCGGCCGGAGATACGCAGTATTTT. It specifies CASSFAGGAAGDTQYF.

The chain uses TRBV9 and TRBJ2-5; TRBD2 agrees at 8 bases. The CDR3 is made up of 17 amino acids. CDR1 and CDR2 from the germline V gene are SGDLS and YYNGEE. The J segment lost 2 bases and the V segment lost 0 bases, leaving 9 bases of the junction unmatched. The CDR3 nucleotides are TGTGCCAGCAGCGTAGAGGGAGCGGGAGATGGGCAAGAGACCCAGTACTTC. Amino acid sequence: CASSVEGAGDGQETQYF.